There are a few counts of the clone carrying this T cell receptor beta chain. The CDR3 totals 16 residues. Trimming at V came to 4 bases and at J to 2 bases, leaving 7 bases not matched to a gene. CDR1 LGHNA and CDR2 YNFKEQ come from the germline V gene. This sample is drawn from a study of T cells after yellow fever vaccination. TCRdb called the 5' RACE reads again in MiXCR, with one record for every CDR3 protein. The sample has 300,000 or so distinct CDR3 sequences; approximately 8% are singletons. Source: PBMCs, taken 45 days after the first yellow fever vaccination. This sequence joins TRBV4-2 and TRBJ2-3; 9 nucleotides line up with TRBD2. The origin of this receptor is a man aged 18 to 30 who received the YFV17D yellow fever vaccine. CDR3 loop: CASSRGSGGNTDTQYF. As DNA, the CDR3 is TGTGCCAGCAGCCGTGGGAGCGGGGGGAACACAGATACGCAGTATTTT.